Sequencing of this T cell receptor (beta chain) was carried out in a study of shared clonotypes between healthy human individuals. There are 11 residues in the CDR3. Germline V CDR1 and CDR2: SQVTM, ANQGSEA. The V and J ends lost 3 bases and 11 bases, in that order; junction bases with no gene match: 5. The table came from immunoSEQ multiplex PCR; TCRdb's copy has only in-frame clones and leaves some out. The table records more than 2,000,000 clones, approximately 95% of them present only once. Among the donors, all were Caucasian adults who lived in Nashville, Tennessee. This receptor was obtained from a young man in good health. Some clones in this sample may be carry-over from other donors' samples. Sequenced: naive CD4+ T cells from PBMCs. The subset is: CD45RA+ positively selected. This chain uses TRBV29-1 with TRBJ1-1; the match to TRBD1 covers 8 bases. The CDR3 DNA sequence: TGCAGCGTTGACAGGGGGCGCGGTGCTTTCTTT. The encoded protein is CSVDRGRGAFF. The variable domain in full, with the rest retrieved from reference TRBV29-1 and TRBJ1-1, is SAVISQKPSRDICQRGTSLTIQCQVDSQVTMMFWYRQQPGQSLTLIATANQGSEATYESGFVIDKFPISRPNLTFSTLTVSNMSPEDSSIYLCSVDRGRGAFFGQGTRLTVV.